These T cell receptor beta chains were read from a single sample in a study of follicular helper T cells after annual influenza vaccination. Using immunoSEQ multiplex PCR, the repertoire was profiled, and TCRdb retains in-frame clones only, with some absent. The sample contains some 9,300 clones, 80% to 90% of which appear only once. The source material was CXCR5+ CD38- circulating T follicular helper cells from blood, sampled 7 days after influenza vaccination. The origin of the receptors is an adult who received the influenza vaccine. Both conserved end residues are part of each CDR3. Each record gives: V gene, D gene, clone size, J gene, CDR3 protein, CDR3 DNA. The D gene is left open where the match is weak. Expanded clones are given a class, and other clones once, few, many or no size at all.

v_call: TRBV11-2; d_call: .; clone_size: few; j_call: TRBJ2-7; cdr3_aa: CASSSLRAGRNGLQYF; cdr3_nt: TGTGCCAGCAGCTCACTCCGGGCAGGGCGGAACGGTCTGCAGTACTTC
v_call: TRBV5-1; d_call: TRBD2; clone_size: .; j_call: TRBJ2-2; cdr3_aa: CASSLLAGARTGELFF; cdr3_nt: TGCGCCAGCAGCTTGCTAGCGGGGGCCCGCACCGGGGAGCTGTTTTTT
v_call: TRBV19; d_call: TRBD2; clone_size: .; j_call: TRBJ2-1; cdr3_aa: CASSFSGGNNEQFF; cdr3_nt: TGTGCCAGTAGTTTTAGCGGGGGGAACAATGAGCAGTTCTTC
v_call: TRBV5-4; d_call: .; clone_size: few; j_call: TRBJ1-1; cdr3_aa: CASSFQGNTEAFF; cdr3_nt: TGTGCCAGCAGCTTTCAGGGGAACACTGAAGCTTTCTTT
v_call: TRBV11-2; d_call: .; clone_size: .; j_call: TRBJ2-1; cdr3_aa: CASSGQGLDDEQFF; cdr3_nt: TGTGCCAGCAGCGGGCAGGGGCTAGATGATGAGCAGTTCTTC
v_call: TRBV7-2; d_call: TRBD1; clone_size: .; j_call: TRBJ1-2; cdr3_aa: CASSLLDRGNYGYTF; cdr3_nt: TGTGCCAGCAGCTTACTGGACAGGGGAAACTATGGCTACACCTTC
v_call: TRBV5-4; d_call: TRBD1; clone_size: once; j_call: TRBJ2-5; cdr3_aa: CASSLGGPGQGQETQYF; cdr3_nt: TGTGCCAGCAGCTTGGGGGGGCCGGGACAGGGACAAGAGACCCAGTACTTC
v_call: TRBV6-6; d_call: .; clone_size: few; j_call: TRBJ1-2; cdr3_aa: CASSSGPSGYGYTF; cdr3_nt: TGTGCCAGCAGTTCCGGACCGTCTGGCTATGGCTACACCTTC
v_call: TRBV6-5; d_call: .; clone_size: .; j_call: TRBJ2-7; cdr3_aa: CASRGTRGSSYEQYF; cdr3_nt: TGTGCCAGTCGCGGGACGAGGGGGAGCTCCTACGAGCAGTACTTC
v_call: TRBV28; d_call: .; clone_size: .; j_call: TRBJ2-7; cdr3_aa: CASSTTLQSYEQYF; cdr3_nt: TGTGCCAGCAGTACTACTCTCCAATCCTACGAGCAGTACTTC